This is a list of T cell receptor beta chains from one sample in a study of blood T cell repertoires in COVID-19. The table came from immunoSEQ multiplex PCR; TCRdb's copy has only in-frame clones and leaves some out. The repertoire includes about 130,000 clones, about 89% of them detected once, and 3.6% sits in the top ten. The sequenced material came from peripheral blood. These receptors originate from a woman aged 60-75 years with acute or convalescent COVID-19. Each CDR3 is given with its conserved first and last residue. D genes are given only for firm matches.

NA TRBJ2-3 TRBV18 TGTGCCAGCTCACCACCCCTAAACACAGATACGCAGTATTTT CASSPPLNTDTQYF
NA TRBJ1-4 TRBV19 TGTGCCAGTAGTTGGCGACCAGGGGCTAATGAAAAACTGTTTTTT CASSWRPGANEKLFF
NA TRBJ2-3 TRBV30 TGTGCCTGGAGTGTACGAGTCTCCCCCACGGATACGCAGTATTTT CAWSVRVSPTDTQYF
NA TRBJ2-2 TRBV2 TGTGCCAGCAGGGAGCTAGGCGGGAACACCGGGGAGCTGTTTTTT CASRELGGNTGELFF
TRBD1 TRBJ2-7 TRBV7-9 TGTGCCAGCAGCCGACGAACGACAGGGTCCTACGAGCAGTACTTC CASSRRTTGSYEQYF
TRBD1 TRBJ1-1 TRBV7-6 TGTGCCAGCAGCGCCCGGGACAGTTGGAACACTGAAGCTTTCTTT CASSARDSWNTEAFF
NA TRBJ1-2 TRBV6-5 TGTGCCAGCAGATTCCCCGGGGTAGCTAACTATGGCTACACCTTC CASRFPGVANYGYTF
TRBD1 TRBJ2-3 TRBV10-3 TGTGCCATCAACACACCTGGAAAGGGACAGAGCACAGATACGCAGTATTTT CAINTPGKGQSTDTQYF
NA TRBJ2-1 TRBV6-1 TGTGCCAGCAGTGAAAACGGGGGACTTCAAGAGCAGTTCTTC CASSENGGLQEQFF
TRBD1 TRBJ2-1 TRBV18 TGTGCCAGCTCCCTCACGGGACAGGGTAGCGATGAGCAGTTCTTC CASSLTGQGSDEQFF
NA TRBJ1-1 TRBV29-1 TGCAGCGTTGGAGACACTGAAGCTTTCTTT CSVGDTEAFF
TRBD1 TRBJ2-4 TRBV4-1 TGCGCCAGCAGCCAAGGTTGGGACAGGGGGCAAGCGGCCAAAAACATTCAGTACTTC CASSQGWDRGQAAKNIQYF
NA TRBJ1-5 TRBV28 TGTGCCAGCAATGGGAGGTCCCAGCCCCAGCATTTT CASNGRSQPQHF
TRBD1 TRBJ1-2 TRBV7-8 TGTGCCAGCAGCTTCCTCGAGGGGGCCAGAGGCTACACCTTC CASSFLEGARGYTF
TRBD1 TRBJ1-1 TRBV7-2 TGTGCCAGCAGCTTAGCGCCACAGGGGAGCACTGAAGCTTTCTTT CASSLAPQGSTEAFF
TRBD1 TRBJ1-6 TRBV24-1 TGTGCCACCAGCGAAGCCGACAGGGTTGCGGATAATTCACCCCTCCACTTT CATSEADRVADNSPLHF